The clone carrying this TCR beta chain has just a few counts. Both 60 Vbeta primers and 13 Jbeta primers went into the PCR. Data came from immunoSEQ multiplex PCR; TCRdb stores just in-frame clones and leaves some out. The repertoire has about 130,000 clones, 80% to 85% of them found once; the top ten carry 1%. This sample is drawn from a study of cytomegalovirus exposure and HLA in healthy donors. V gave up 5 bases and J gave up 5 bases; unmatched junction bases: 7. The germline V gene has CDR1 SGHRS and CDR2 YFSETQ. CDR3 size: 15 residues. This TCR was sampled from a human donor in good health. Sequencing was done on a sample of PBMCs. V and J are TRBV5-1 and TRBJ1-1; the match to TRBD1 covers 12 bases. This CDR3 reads CASSLGTGGVTEAFF. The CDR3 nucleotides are TGCGCCAGCAGTCTCGGGACAGGGGGCGTGACTGAAGCTTTCTTT. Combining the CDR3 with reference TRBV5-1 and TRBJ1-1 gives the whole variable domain KAGVTQTPRYLIKTRGQQVTLSCSPISGHRSVSWYQQTPGQGLQFLFEYFSETQRNKGNFPGRFSGRQFSNSRSEMNVSTLELGDSALYLCASSLGTGGVTEAFFGQGTRLTVV.